The 32 T cell receptor beta chains below were found in one sample sequenced in a study of blood T cell repertoires in COVID-19. Produced via immunoSEQ multiplex PCR; TCRdb's table is partial and in-frame only. The sample yields about 28,000 clones, 70% to 90% seen once. The sample comprised peripheral blood. The receptors were gathered from a human donor in a cohort sampled during active COVID-19.

This clone was counted a few times. The chain carries TRBV2 and TRBJ1-2; 7 bases match TRBD1. This CDR3 comprises 13 residues. Looked up from germline, CDR1 is SNHLY and CDR2 is FYNNEI. V trimming: 8 bases; J trimming: 8 bases; junction bases outside the gene matches: 11. The CDR3 protein is CASRQGQADGYTF. The DNA of the CDR3 is TGTGCCAGCCGCCAAGGACAGGCGGACGGCTACACCTTC.

The chain employs TRBV12-5 and TRBJ1-1; TRBD1 matches 8 bases. This CDR3 is 12 amino acids long. The germline V gene has CDR1 LGHNT and CDR2 FRNRAP. Germline trimming cut 5 bases from V and 8 bases from J; bases unmatched to any gene: 4. CDR3 amino acids: CASGTGGLEAFF. CDR3 in DNA: TGTGCTAGTGGTACAGGGGGACTAGAAGCTTTCTTT.

The V and J genes are TRBV6-5 and TRBJ1-2, with D perhaps matching TRBD1 (6 bases). This CDR3 is 13 amino acids long. Per the germline V gene, CDR1 is MNHEY and CDR2 is SVGAGI. V was cut by 6 bases and J by 2 bases, with 10 bases left in between. The DNA of the CDR3 is TGTGCCAGCAGGGCAGACAGGAACTATGGCTACACCTTC. Translation: CASRADRNYGYTF.

This chain uses TRBV5-1 with TRBJ1-2, with D hard to call. The ends were cut back, 3 bases at V and 2 bases at J, with 8 bases in the middle. Germline V lookup: CDR1 SGHRS, CDR2 YFSETQ. The CDR3 spans 13 residues. The CDR3 loop reads CASSSQTNYGYTF. The CDR3 DNA is TGCGCCAGCAGCTCACAGACCAACTATGGCTACACCTTC.

The V call is TRBV2, the J call TRBJ1-4; 9 bases agree with TRBD1. The ends lost 7 bases at V and 4 bases at J; junction bases unmatched: 10. The CDR3 consists of 16 residues. The germline gives CDR1 SNHLY, CDR2 FYNNEI. The CDR3, as DNA: TGTGCCAGCACCACCGTGGGACAGGGAAGTAATGAAAAACTGTTTTTT. This encodes CASTTVGQGSNEKLFF.

This clone was observed a few times. The V and J genes are TRBV7-2 and TRBJ2-7, with a tentative D call TRBD2 (6 bases). Trimming stripped 4 bases from V and 4 bases from J, with 14 bases between. This CDR3 comprises 14 residues. The germline CDR1 and CDR2 sequences are SGHTA and FQGNSA. The CDR3 sequence is CASSSGTRPYEQYF. The CDR3 DNA is TGTGCCAGCAGCTCCGGGACTCGACCTTACGAGCAGTACTTC.

A single count supports this clone. The rearrangement links TRBV7-9 to TRBJ1-4; D is unclear. There are 15 residues in the CDR3. In germline, CDR1 is SEHNR, CDR2 FQNEAQ (reference sequence). V lost 1 base and J 0 bases, leaving 6 bases between the germline ends. The CDR3 protein is CASSLGLATNEKLFF. The CDR3 DNA sequence: TGTGCCAGCAGCTTAGGACTGGCAACTAATGAAAAACTGTTTTTT.

CDR3 nucleotides: TGTGCCAGTACACCGGGACTAGCGGGAGGGGGTGAGCAGTTCTTC. Amino acid sequence: CASTPGLAGGGEQFF. The chain couples TRBV19 to TRBJ2-1; 16 nucleotides line up with TRBD2. The CDR3 contains 15 residues. V dropped 7 bases and J dropped 9; count of bases not matched to a gene: 6. Per the germline V gene, CDR1 is LNHDA and CDR2 is SQIVND (reference sequence).

This chain connects TRBV27 to TRBJ2-7; maybe TRBD1 (5 bases). From germline, CDR1 is MNHEY and CDR2 SMNVEV (reference sequence). The CDR3 sequence is 14 residues long. V was trimmed by 2 bases and J by 1 base, leaving 9 bases between them. The CDR3 DNA follows: TGTGCCAGCAGTTTAGCAGGGTGGTCCTACGAGCAGTACTTC. This sequence encodes CASSLAGWSYEQYF.

The chain links TRBV2 to TRBJ2-7, with 8 bases that match TRBD2. The J segment lost 0 bases and the V segment lost 7 bases, leaving 5 bases of the junction unmatched. CDR1 and CDR2 (germline): SNHLY, FYNNEI. There are 14 residues in the CDR3. The chain's CDR3 is CASMKAGASYEQYF. CDR3 in DNA: TGTGCCAGCATGAAAGCGGGGGCCTCCTACGAGCAGTACTTC.

This clone was counted a single time. The chain recombines TRBV5-8 with TRBJ1-3, with a possible D match to TRBD1 (6 bases). V was pared by 5 bases and J by 0 bases, with 12 bases between. Germline-derived CDR1 and CDR2 are SGHTS and YDEGEE. This CDR3 contains 15 residues. CDR3 protein: CASSYGQLSGNTIYF. Here the CDR3 DNA reads TGTGCCAGCAGTTATGGACAGCTCTCTGGAAACACCATATATTTT.

The rearrangement links TRBV27 to TRBJ2-3, with TRBD1 matching 8 bases. There are 19 residues in the CDR3. CDR1 is MNHEY and CDR2 is SMNVEV in the germline V gene (reference sequence). After removal of 4 bases from V and 3 bases from J, the junction contained 18 bases not matched to a gene. Written as DNA, the CDR3 is TGTGCCAGCAGTTCCGTTTTATATAGGCAGGGGGCGCTTACAGATACGCAGTATTTT. It translates to CASSSVLYRQGALTDTQYF.

The chain is built from TRBV19 and TRBJ2-5, with 7 bases fitting TRBD1. The ends lost 4 bases at V and 5 bases at J; junction bases unmatched: 13. This CDR3 is built from 16 residues. Germline CDR1 LNHDA, CDR2 SQIVND (reference sequence). The DNA of the CDR3 is TGTGCCAGTAGTACGGGACAGCGATTGCATAGGGAGACCCAGTACTTC. This codes for CASSTGQRLHRETQYF.

The chain joins TRBV24-1 to TRBJ2-1; 15 nucleotides align to TRBD2. V gave up 4 bases and J gave up 5 bases; unmatched junction bases: 5. CDR1 and CDR2 from the germline V gene are KGHDR and SFDVKD. CDR3 length equals 17 residues. CDR3 in DNA: TGTGCCACCAGTGACCGAGGACTAGCGGGGGGGCACAATGAGCAGTTCTTC. This gives the protein CATSDRGLAGGHNEQFF.

In DNA, the CDR3 is TGTGCCAGCAGCCAAGCTCGGCTAGCGGGGATCACAGATACGCAGTATTTT. The encoded protein is CASSQARLAGITDTQYF. The J gene is TRBJ2-3, the V gene TRBV3-1 (or the pseudogene TRBV3-2), with TRBD2 matching 9 bases. J was trimmed by 2 bases and V by 1 base; bases with no gene match: 7. CDR1 is LGHDT and CDR2 is YNNKEL in the germline V gene (reference sequence). The length of the CDR3 is 17 residues.

V and J are TRBV10-1 and TRBJ2-3; D might be TRBD1 (6 bases). The CDR3 is 16 residues long. Germline CDR1 reads WNHNN; CDR2 reads SYGVQD (reference sequence). V gave up 6 bases and J gave up 7 bases, with 23 bases separating them. CDR3 sequence (DNA): TGCGCCAGCAGCCCCGGTGGGGCAGGGGATAGTCATACGCAGTATTTT. Its protein product is CASSPGGAGDSHTQYF.

V is TRBV25-1 and J is TRBJ1-4; D not certain. The CDR3 runs to 15 residues. CDR1 and CDR2 from the germline V gene are MGHDK and SYGVNS. V was trimmed by 1 base and J by 5 bases, leaving 11 bases between them. The CDR3 spells CASSELNRGNEKLFF. CDR3 in DNA: TGTGCCAGCAGTGAATTGAACAGAGGGAATGAAAAACTGTTTTTT. Looking up the rest from reference TRBV25-1 and TRBJ1-4 gives the full variable domain: EADIYQTPRYLVIGTGKKITLECSQTMGHDKMYWYQQDPGMELHLIHYSYGVNSTEKGDLSSESTVSRIRTEHFPLTLESARPSHTSQYLCASSELNRGNEKLFFGSGTQLSVL.

The chain employs TRBV6-5 and TRBJ1-3; D unresolved. The CDR3 runs to 15 residues. V was trimmed by 6 bases and J by 0 bases, leaving 12 bases between them. Germline lookup yields CDR1 MNHEY and CDR2 SVGAGI. The chain's CDR3 is CASSDSLHSGNTIYF. For the CDR3, the DNA is TGTGCCAGCAGCGATAGTCTTCACTCTGGAAACACCATATATTTT.

J is TRBJ2-6 and V is TRBV7-2; 8 bases match TRBD1. Germline loops: CDR1 SGHTA, CDR2 FQGNSA. The CDR3 length is 19 residues. J was trimmed by 0 bases and V by 5 bases; bases with no gene match: 12. CDR3 residues: CASSPGQGRVTSGANVLTF. Written as DNA, the CDR3 is TGTGCCAGCAGCCCAGGACAGGGCCGCGTTACCTCTGGGGCCAACGTCCTGACTTTC.

The chain combines TRBV9 with TRBJ2-7; 9 nucleotides line up with TRBD1. With 4 bases clipped from V and 2 bases from J, the junction kept 7 bases outside the gene matches. Germline CDR1 SGDLS, CDR2 YYNGEE. CDR3 length equals 15 residues. This CDR3 is CASSPGQGRPYEQYF. The CDR3 bases are TGTGCCAGCAGCCCAGGACAGGGGAGGCCCTACGAGCAGTACTTC.

This chain links TRBV19 with TRBJ2-5, with D possibly being TRBD2 (7 bases). Trimming removed 3 bases from V and 7 bases from J, with 21 bases in between. This CDR3 has 16 amino acids. Germline V gene lookup returns CDR1 LNHDA and CDR2 SQIVND (reference sequence). CDR3 sequence: CASSIVIGGPGGTQYF. The CDR3 coding sequence is TGTGCCAGTAGTATTGTAATCGGGGGGCCGGGCGGGACCCAGTACTTC.

The chain recombines TRBV9 with TRBJ1-1; D uncertain. This CDR3 spans 14 amino acids. Trimming removed 3 bases from V and 0 bases from J, with 9 bases in between. Germline CDR1 and CDR2: SGDLS and YYNGEE. The CDR3 bases are TGTGCCAGCAGCGCGATAACAGTGAACACTGAAGCTTTCTTT. Translated, it gives CASSAITVNTEAFF. The full variable domain, in which reference TRBV9 and TRBJ1-1 provide the parts outside the CDR3, is DSGVTQTPKHLITATGQRVTLRCSPRSGDLSVYWYQQSLDQGLQFLIQYYNGEERAKGNILERFSAQQFPDLHSELNLSSLELGDSALYFCASSAITVNTEAFFGQGTRLTVV.

The V call is TRBV6-5, the J call TRBJ1-6, with D possibly being TRBD1 (6 bases). The CDR3 is made up of 14 amino acids. The V and J ends lost 8 bases and 7 bases respectively, with 15 bases between them. The germline V gene encodes CDR1 MNHEY and CDR2 SVGAGI. The CDR3 sequence: CASASGQGNSPLHF. CDR3 coding DNA: TGTGCCAGCGCCTCGGGGCAGGGGAATTCACCCCTCCACTTT.

The chain combines TRBV7-9 with TRBJ1-2, with D possibly matching TRBD1 (5 bases). The CDR3 totals 13 residues. Germline CDR1 is SEHNR and CDR2 is FQNEAQ (reference sequence). V shed 7 bases and J shed 2 bases, with 11 bases lying between them. The CDR3 spells CASTRSGNYGYTF. The CDR3 nucleotides are TGTGCCAGCACTAGATCAGGGAACTATGGCTACACCTTC. Together with reference TRBV7-9 and TRBJ1-2, the CDR3 gives the full variable domain: DTGVSQNPRHKITKRGQNVTFRCDPISEHNRLYWYRQTLGQGPEFLTYFQNEAQLEKSRLLSDRFSAERPKGSFSTLEIQRTEQGDSAMYLCASTRSGNYGYTFGSGTRLTVV.

The chain carries TRBV10-3 and TRBJ2-1, with 8 bases matching TRBD2. The CDR3 contains 18 residues. Trimming at V came to 3 bases and at J to 1 base, leaving 11 bases not matched to a gene. Germline lookup yields CDR1 ENHRY and CDR2 SYGVKD. In DNA, the CDR3 is TGTGCCATCAGTGAACCGGTCATCCGGGAGGGATCCTACAATGAGCAGTTCTTC. It codes for CAISEPVIREGSYNEQFF.

The chain has TRBV5-4 and TRBJ2-5, with 10 bases lining up with TRBD2. There are 17 residues in the CDR3. V shed 2 bases, J shed 1 base, and the junction held 8 bases outside the gene matches. Per the germline V gene, CDR1 is SGHNT and CDR2 is YYREEE (reference sequence). Here the CDR3 reads CASSFGMVAGGQETQYF. The CDR3 nucleotides read TGTGCCAGCAGCTTTGGAATGGTAGCGGGAGGCCAAGAGACCCAGTACTTC.

This chain links TRBV21-1 with TRBJ2-1; the table's D call, TRBD1, was not checked against the DNA. TRBV21-1 is an annotated pseudogene. CDR3 size: 14 residues. This chain's CDR3 is CARARDSTYNEQFF. The CDR3 DNA is TGTGCCAGAGCTAGGGACAGCACCTACAATGAGCAGTTCTTC.

The chain has TRBV7-6 and TRBJ2-5; TRBD2 matches at 12 bases. Germline V gives CDR1 SGHVS, CDR2 FNYEAQ. After removal of 5 bases from V and 8 bases from J, the junction contained 9 bases not matched to a gene. This CDR3 spans 15 amino acids. DNA of the CDR3: TGTGCCAGCAGCCGGGGACTAGCGGGCCGGAAAACCCAGTACTTC. Protein product: CASSRGLAGRKTQYF.

The chain combines TRBV27 with TRBJ1-4; TRBD1 matches at 8 bases. The CDR3 covers 15 residues. V lost 5 bases, J lost 3 bases, and 5 bases stayed unmatched. The germline V gene has CDR1 MNHEY and CDR2 SMNVEV (reference sequence). CDR3 amino acids: CASSPRTGPNEKLFF. The CDR3 bases are TGTGCCAGCAGTCCAAGGACAGGGCCTAATGAAAAACTGTTTTTT.

The V gene is TRBV2, the J gene TRBJ1-4; 8 nucleotides line up with TRBD1. This CDR3 has 15 residues. V lost 6 bases, J lost 7 bases, and 10 bases stayed unmatched. Germline CDR1 is SNHLY and CDR2 is FYNNEI. The CDR3 DNA reads TGTGCCAGCAGCGTGCAGGGGGCGCGTGGTGAAAAACTGTTTTTT. Its protein product is CASSVQGARGEKLFF.

The rearrangement links TRBV27 to TRBJ2-7, with D unclear. CDR3 length equals 11 residues. Trimming pared 4 bases from V and 3 bases from J, leaving 4 bases between. The germline V gene has CDR1 MNHEY and CDR2 SMNVEV (reference sequence). CDR3 bases: TGTGCCAGCAGTTCCAACTACGAGCAGTACTTC. It codes for CASSSNYEQYF.

The chain joins TRBV6-5 to TRBJ1-2; the D gene is possibly TRBD1 (6 bases). V lost 6 bases to trimming and J lost 4 bases, with 15 bases between them. Germline assignment: CDR1 MNHEY and CDR2 SVGAGI. This CDR3 spans 14 amino acids. CDR3 residues: CASSRSGVGYGYTF. CDR3 DNA: TGTGCCAGCAGCAGATCAGGGGTGGGCTATGGCTACACCTTC.